This T cell receptor (beta chain) is drawn from a study of cytotoxic CD8 clonotypes in ibrutinib-treated CLL. On the study more broadly: The samples contained about 250,000 productive templates on average. They also contained an average of approximately 94,000 productive rearrangements. Study-wide results and limits: Public clonotypes, found uncommonly, either contracted or stayed stable on treatment.

This table comes from immunoSEQ multiplex PCR, and its TCRdb copy is limited to in-frame clones, with some not included. Of hundreds of thousands of clones in the sample, 65% to 80% were seen once. Concerning this clone itself: Its specificity is not known.

The germline V gene has CDR1 MNHEY and CDR2 SVGAGI. V was clipped by 10 bases and J by 2 bases; unmatched bases: 9. The CDR3 is 15 residues long. This sequence joins TRBV6-5 and TRBJ1-5; the match to TRBD1 covers 9 bases. The input for sequencing was PBMCs, taken after 12 months of ibrutinib treatment. The TCR comes from a human donor with chronic lymphocytic leukemia. CDR3 in amino acids: CATRRTGVGNQPQHF. In DNA, the CDR3 is TGTGCCACCAGAAGGACAGGGGTCGGCAATCAGCCCCAGCATTTT.